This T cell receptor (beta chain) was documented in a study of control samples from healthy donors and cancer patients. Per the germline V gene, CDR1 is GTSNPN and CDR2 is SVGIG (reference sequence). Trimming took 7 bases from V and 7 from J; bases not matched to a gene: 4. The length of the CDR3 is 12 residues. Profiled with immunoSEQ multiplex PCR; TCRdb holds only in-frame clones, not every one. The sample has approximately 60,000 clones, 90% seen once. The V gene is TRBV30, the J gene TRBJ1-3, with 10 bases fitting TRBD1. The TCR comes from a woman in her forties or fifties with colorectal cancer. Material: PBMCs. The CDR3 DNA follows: TGTGCCTCTCTGGACAGGGGGAACACCATATATTTT. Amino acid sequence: CASLDRGNTIYF.